This TCR beta chain was sequenced during a study of shared clonotypes between healthy human individuals. Study as a whole: A couple of female and three male donors aged 18 to 49 were enrolled.

It was about 82 million PBMCs that unsorted samples used for genomic DNA. Template amounts of 300 to 350 ng DNA, 30,000 or so T cell genomes, were employed in unsorted PBMC replicate PCRs. On ten immunoSEQ deep assay plates, unsorted PBMC DNA was sequenced. Some clones are missing from TCRdb's copy, which holds only in-frame ones; the method was immunoSEQ multiplex PCR. The repertoire holds about 520,000 clones, with roughly 80% as singletons. The source is a woman aged 40 to 50 in good health. Some clones in this sample may be carry-over from other donors' samples. Sequencing was carried out using PBMCs.

The CDR3 nucleotides are TGTGCCAGCAGTGAACACGACAGGGTCAATCAGCCCCAGCATTTT. It encodes CASSEHDRVNQPQHF. The chain recombines TRBV2 with TRBJ1-5; 7 positions agree with TRBD1. The CDR3 is 15 residues long. J was trimmed by 3 bases and V by 2 bases; bases with no gene match: 4. In germline, CDR1 is SNHLY, CDR2 FYNNEI.